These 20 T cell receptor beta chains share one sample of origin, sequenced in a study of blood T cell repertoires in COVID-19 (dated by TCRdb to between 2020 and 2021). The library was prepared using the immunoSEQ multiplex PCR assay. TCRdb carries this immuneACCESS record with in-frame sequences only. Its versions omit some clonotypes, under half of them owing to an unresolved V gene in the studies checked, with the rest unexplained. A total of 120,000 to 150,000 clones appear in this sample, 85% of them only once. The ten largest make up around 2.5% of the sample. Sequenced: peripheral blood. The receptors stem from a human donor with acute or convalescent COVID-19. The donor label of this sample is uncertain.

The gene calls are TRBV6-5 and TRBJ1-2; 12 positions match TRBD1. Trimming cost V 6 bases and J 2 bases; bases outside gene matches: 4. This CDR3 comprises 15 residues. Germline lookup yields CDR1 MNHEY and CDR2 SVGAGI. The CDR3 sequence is CASRGTGGKNYGYTF. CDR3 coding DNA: TGTGCCAGCAGGGGGACAGGGGGCAAGAACTATGGCTACACCTTC.

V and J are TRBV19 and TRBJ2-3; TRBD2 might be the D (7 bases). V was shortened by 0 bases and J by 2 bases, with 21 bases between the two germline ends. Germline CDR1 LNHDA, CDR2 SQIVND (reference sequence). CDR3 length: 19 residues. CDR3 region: CASSIEGGAGAAPTDTQYF. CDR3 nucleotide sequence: TGTGCCAGTAGTATAGAGGGGGGGGCAGGGGCTGCTCCCACAGATACGCAGTATTTT.

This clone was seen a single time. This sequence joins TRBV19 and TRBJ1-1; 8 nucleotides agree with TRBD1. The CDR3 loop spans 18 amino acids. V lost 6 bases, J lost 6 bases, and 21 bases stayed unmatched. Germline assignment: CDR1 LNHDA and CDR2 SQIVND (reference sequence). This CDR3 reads CASSHLGTGTIASSEAFF. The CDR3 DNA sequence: TGTGCCAGTAGCCATTTGGGGACAGGCACCATAGCTTCCTCTGAAGCTTTCTTT.

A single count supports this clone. The CDR3 region is CASSSHREKLFF. In DNA form, the CDR3 reads TGTGCCAGCAGCTCCCACCGGGAAAAACTGTTTTTT. This chain uses TRBV11-2 with TRBJ1-4; no definite D call. The CDR3 length is 12 residues. The germline gives CDR1 SGHAT, CDR2 FQNNGV. The V gene lost 4 bases and the J gene lost 8 bases, with 8 bases spanning the gap.

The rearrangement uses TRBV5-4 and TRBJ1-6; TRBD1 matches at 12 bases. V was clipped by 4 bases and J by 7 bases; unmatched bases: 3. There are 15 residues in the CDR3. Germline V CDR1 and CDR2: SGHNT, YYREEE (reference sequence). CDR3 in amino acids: CASSGTGGGNSPLHF. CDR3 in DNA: TGTGCCAGCAGCGGGACAGGGGGCGGGAATTCACCCCTCCACTTT.

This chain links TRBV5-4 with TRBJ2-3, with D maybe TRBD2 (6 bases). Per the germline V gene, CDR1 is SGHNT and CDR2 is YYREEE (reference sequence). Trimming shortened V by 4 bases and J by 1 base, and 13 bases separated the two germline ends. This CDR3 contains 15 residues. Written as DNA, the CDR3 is TGTGCCAGCAGCCCTAACGGGGGTCGCACAGATACGCAGTATTTT. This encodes CASSPNGGRTDTQYF. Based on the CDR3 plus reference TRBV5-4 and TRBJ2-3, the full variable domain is ETGVTQSPTHLIKTRGQQVTLRCSSQSGHNTVSWYQQALGQGPQFIFQYYREEENGRGNFPPRFSGLQFPNYSSELNVNALELDDSALYLCASSPNGGRTDTQYFGPGTRLTVL.

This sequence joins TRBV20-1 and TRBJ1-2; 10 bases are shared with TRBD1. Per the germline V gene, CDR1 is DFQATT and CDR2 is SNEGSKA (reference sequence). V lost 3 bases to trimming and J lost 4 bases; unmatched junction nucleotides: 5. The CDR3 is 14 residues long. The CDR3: CSASLRDRGYGYTF. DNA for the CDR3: TGCAGTGCTAGTCTCCGGGACAGGGGCTATGGCTACACCTTC.

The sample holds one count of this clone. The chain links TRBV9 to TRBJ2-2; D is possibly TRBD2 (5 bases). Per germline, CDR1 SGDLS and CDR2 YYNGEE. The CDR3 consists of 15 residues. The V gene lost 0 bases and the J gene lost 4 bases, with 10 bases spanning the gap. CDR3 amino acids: CASSVDGVSTGELFF. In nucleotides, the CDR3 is TGTGCCAGCAGCGTAGACGGGGTCAGCACCGGGGAGCTGTTTTTT.

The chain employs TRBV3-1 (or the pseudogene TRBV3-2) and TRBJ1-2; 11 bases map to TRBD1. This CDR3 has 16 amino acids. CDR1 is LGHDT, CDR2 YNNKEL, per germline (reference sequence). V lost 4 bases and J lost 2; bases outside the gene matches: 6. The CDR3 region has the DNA TGTGCCAGCAGCCCCGGACAGGGGGCGCCCAACTATGGCTACACCTTC. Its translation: CASSPGQGAPNYGYTF.

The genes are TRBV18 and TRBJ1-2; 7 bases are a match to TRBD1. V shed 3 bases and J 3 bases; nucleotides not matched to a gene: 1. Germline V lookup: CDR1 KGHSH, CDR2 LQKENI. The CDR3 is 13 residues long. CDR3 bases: TGTGCCAGCTCACCGGGGACAGACTATGGCTACACCTTC. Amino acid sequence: CASSPGTDYGYTF. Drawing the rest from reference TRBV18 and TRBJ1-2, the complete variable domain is NAGVMQNPRHLVRRRGQEARLRCSPMKGHSHVYWYRQLPEEGLKFMVYLQKENIIDESGMPKERFSAEFPKEGPSILRIQQVVRGDSAAYFCASSPGTDYGYTFGSGTRLTVV.

CDR3 nucleotide sequence: TGTGCCAGCAGCTTAACCGTGGGACAGGGGTCGGAGACCCAGTACTTC. Translated, it gives CASSLTVGQGSETQYF. This sequence joins TRBV7-3 and TRBJ2-5; 10 nucleotides line up with TRBD1. V lost 0 bases and J lost 5; bases outside the gene matches: 6. There are 16 residues in the CDR3. Germline V lookup: CDR1 SGHTA, CDR2 FQGTGA.

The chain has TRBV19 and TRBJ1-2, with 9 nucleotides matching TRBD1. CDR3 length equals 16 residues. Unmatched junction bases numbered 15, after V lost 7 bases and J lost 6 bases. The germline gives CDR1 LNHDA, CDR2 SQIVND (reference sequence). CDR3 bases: TGTGCCAGTACTACAAACACAGGGGGCTGGGTAGATGGCTACACCTTC. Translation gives CASTTNTGGWVDGYTF.

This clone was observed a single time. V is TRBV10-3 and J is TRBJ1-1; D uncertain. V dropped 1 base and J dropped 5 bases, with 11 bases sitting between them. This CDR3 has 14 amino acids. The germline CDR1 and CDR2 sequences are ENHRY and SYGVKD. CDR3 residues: CAISELSGGTEAFF. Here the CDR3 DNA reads TGTGCCATCAGTGAGTTATCCGGCGGGACTGAAGCTTTCTTT.

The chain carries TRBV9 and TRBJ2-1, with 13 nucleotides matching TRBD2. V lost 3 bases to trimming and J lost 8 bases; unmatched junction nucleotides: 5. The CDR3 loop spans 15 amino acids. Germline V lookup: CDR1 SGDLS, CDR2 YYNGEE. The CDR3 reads CASSEGLAGIDEQFF. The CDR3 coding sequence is TGTGCCAGCAGCGAGGGACTAGCGGGAATCGATGAGCAGTTCTTC.

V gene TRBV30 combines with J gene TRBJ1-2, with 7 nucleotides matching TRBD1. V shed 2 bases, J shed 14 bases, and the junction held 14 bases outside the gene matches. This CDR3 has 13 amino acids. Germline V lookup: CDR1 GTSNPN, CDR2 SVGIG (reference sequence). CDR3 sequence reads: CAWSKSPRDSATF. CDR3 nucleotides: TGTGCCTGGAGTAAATCACCCCGGGACAGTGCTACCTTC.

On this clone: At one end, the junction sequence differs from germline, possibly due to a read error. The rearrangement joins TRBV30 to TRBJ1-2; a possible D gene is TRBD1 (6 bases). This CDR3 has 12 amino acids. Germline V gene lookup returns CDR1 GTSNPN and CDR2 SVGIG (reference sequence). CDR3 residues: CARSQGREGYTF. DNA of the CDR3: TGTGCCCGGAGTCAGGGGAGAGAAGGCTACACCTTC.

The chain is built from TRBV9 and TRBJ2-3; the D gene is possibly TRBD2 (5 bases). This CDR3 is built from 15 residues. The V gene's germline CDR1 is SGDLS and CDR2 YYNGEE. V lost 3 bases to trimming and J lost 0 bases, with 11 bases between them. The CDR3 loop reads CASSAPTGSTDTQYF. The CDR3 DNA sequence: TGTGCCAGCAGCGCCCCAACGGGGAGCACAGATACGCAGTATTTT. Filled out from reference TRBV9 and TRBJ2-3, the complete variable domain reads DSGVTQTPKHLITATGQRVTLRCSPRSGDLSVYWYQQSLDQGLQFLIQYYNGEERAKGNILERFSAQQFPDLHSELNLSSLELGDSALYFCASSAPTGSTDTQYFGPGTRLTVL.

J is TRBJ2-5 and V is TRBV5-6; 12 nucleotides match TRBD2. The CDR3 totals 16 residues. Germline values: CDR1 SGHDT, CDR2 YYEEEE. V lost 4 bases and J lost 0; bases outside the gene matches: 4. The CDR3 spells CASSHLAGGNQETQYF. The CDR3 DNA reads TGTGCCAGCAGCCATCTAGCGGGGGGGAACCAAGAGACCCAGTACTTC.

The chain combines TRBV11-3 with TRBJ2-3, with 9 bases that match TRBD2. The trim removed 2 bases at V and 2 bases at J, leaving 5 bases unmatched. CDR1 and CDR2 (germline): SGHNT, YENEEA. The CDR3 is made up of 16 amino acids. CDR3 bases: TGTGCCAGCAGCTTACGGCGGGGGGGATACACAGATACGCAGTATTTT. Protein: CASSLRRGGYTDTQYF. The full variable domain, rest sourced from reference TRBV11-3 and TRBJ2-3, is EAGVVQSPRYKIIEKKQPVAFWCNPISGHNTLYWYLQNLGQGPELLIRYENEEAVDDSQLPKDRFSAERLKGVDSTLKIQPAELGDSAVYLCASSLRRGGYTDTQYFGPGTRLTVL.

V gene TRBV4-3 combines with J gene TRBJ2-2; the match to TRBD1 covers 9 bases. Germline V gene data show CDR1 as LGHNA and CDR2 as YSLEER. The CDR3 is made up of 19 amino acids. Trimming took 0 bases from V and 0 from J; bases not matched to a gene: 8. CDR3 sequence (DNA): TGCGCCAGCAGCCAAGATGGGTACAGGGGGCAGGCGAACACCGGGGAGCTGTTTTTT. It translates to CASSQDGYRGQANTGELFF.